These 32 T cell receptor beta chains were all obtained from the same sample, sequenced in a study of post-analysis software for immune sequencing data. Study findings and constraints: Among a handful of TRBV segments more frequent in patients than controls were TRBV5-6, TRBV5-1 and TRBV20-1.

No antigens are known for them. Tagging with unique molecular identifiers was a feature of the TCR beta cDNA libraries. TCRdb fed the PCR reads into MiXCR, producing one record per CDR3 protein. The table has hundreds of thousands of distinct CDR3 sequences, just under 30% seen once. Sample: blood. The receptors derive from a girl between 5 and 17 years old with multiple sclerosis.

This clonotype was observed many times. The chain links TRBV15 to TRBJ2-7, with unresolved D. The CDR3 loop spans 14 amino acids. Trimming shortened V by 0 bases and J by 2 bases, and 8 bases separated the two germline ends. The germline V gene encodes CDR1 LNHNV and CDR2 YYDKDF (reference sequence). In nucleotides, the CDR3 is TGTGCCACCAGCAGAGATCCGGGCCCCTACGAGCAGTACTTC. Its translation: CATSRDPGPYEQYF.

This clonotype showed up just a few times. The gene calls are TRBV6-1 and TRBJ2-3, with 14 bases lining up with TRBD2. Germline CDR1 MNHNS, CDR2 SASEGT. V was pared by 6 bases and J by 0 bases, with 11 bases of the junction left unmatched. The CDR3 totals 19 residues. The CDR3 DNA follows: TGTGCCAGCAGAGCTGTTCGACTAGCGGGGGGGCCTAGCACAGATACGCAGTATTTT. It translates to CASRAVRLAGGPSTDTQYF.

The rearrangement joins TRBV27 to TRBJ2-5; no firm D call. The DNA end favors TRBJ2-1, so the J call may be wrong. CDR1 MNHEY and CDR2 SMNVEV come from the germline V gene (reference sequence). The CDR3 contains 13 residues. The CDR3 coding sequence is TGTGCCAGCAGGAGAGGCAGCCAAGAGACCCAGTTCTTC. Residues: CASRRGSQETQFF.

This clonotype was found a few times. V usage is TRBV6-5 and J usage is TRBJ2-5; TRBD1 might be the D (6 bases). Germline V gene sequence: CDR1 MNHEY, CDR2 SVGAGI. Trimming left V 7 bases short and J 5 bases short, with 8 bases between. The length of the CDR3 is 11 residues. CDR3 nucleotides: TGTGCCAGCATCCAGGGGGAGACCCAGTACTTC. It translates to CASIQGETQYF.

V gene TRBV6-1 combines with J gene TRBJ2-5; 14 positions match TRBD2. This CDR3 comprises 17 residues. Per germline, CDR1 MNHNS and CDR2 SASEGT. Trimming at V came to 8 bases and at J to 5 bases, leaving 13 bases not matched to a gene. The CDR3 region is CASATTSGRAGRETQYF. The CDR3 DNA reads TGTGCCAGCGCCACGACTAGCGGGAGGGCCGGTCGTGAGACCCAGTACTTC.

This clonotype has more than one count but fewer than ten. The chain joins TRBV4-1 to TRBJ2-5, with TRBD2 matching 8 bases. This CDR3 spans 17 amino acids. Germline V gives CDR1 MGHRA, CDR2 YSYEKL. V was clipped by 0 bases and J by 2 bases; unmatched bases: 8. Here the CDR3 reads CASSQEDVRGGQETQYF. CDR3 nucleotide sequence: TGCGCCAGCAGCCAAGAAGACGTCCGCGGGGGGCAAGAGACCCAGTACTTC.

In regard to this clonotype: This CDR3 fails to terminate in the conserved phenylalanine or tryptophan, so it likely reflects a read error. The genes are TRBV9 and TRBJ2-2; D remains ambiguous. Trimming stripped 6 bases from V and 0 bases from J, with 9 bases between. This CDR3 is built from 14 residues. CDR1 and CDR2 (germline): SGDLS, YYNGEE. Here the CDR3 reads CASMKTPNTGELFL. In DNA form, the CDR3 reads TGTGCCAGCATGAAGACTCCGAACACCGGGGAGCTGTTTTTG.

Turning to this clonotype: No conserved phenylalanine or tryptophan is present at the end of the CDR3, so a read error is the likely explanation. The V gene is TRBV29-1, the J gene TRBJ2-5, with 8 bases identical to TRBD2. From germline, CDR1 is SQVTM and CDR2 ANQGSEA. This CDR3 region has 13 residues. The junction had 6 bases not matched to a gene; V was cut back by 5 bases and J by 4 bases. The CDR3 protein is CSVTLAGPETQYL. The CDR3 DNA is TGCAGCGTTACTCTAGCGGGCCCAGAGACCCAGTACTTA.

This clonotype appeared many times. CDR3 nucleotides: TGTGCCAGCAGCTTAGCGGGGGGGCTCTCCTACAATGAGCAGTTCTTC. This gives the protein CASSLAGGLSYNEQFF. The chain recombines TRBV7-2 with TRBJ2-1, with a tentative D call TRBD2 (7 bases). Trimming took 0 bases from V and 0 from J, leaving 9 bases between them. The CDR3 has 16 amino acids. Germline CDR1 SGHTA, CDR2 FQGNSA.

This clonotype was seen repeatedly, ten times or more. The rearrangement uses TRBV28 and TRBJ1-6; TRBD1 might be the D (5 bases). V was cut by 5 bases and J by 7 bases, with 12 bases left in between. Germline V gene lookup returns CDR1 MDHEN and CDR2 SYDVKM. The CDR3 consists of 14 residues. As DNA, the CDR3 is TGTGCCAGCAGTCCCGGGACGGCGAATTCACCCCTCCACTTT. Translating it yields CASSPGTANSPLHF.

This clonotype was seen at least ten times. The chain uses TRBV20-1 and TRBJ2-5; D gene ambiguous. Germline V lookup: CDR1 DFQATT, CDR2 SNEGSKA (reference sequence). Trimming stripped 0 bases from V and 5 bases from J, with 13 bases between. The CDR3 is 14 amino acids. CDR3: CSARDFRRVETQYF. CDR3 in DNA: TGCAGTGCTAGAGATTTCCGCCGTGTGGAGACCCAGTACTTC.

The chain uses TRBV6-5 and TRBJ2-7; 7 bases line up with TRBD2. The length of the CDR3 is 17 residues. With V trimmed by 5 bases and J by 7 bases, 20 bases remained unmatched. Germline CDR1 is MNHEY and CDR2 is SVGAGI. The CDR3 region is CASSQNPRSGPAGEQYF. The CDR3 nucleotides are TGTGCCAGCAGTCAAAATCCTCGGTCAGGGCCAGCGGGAGAGCAGTACTTC.

This clonotype has only a few counts. The chain links TRBV7-9 to TRBJ2-3, with 14 bases fitting TRBD2. CDR3 length: 18 amino acids. The germline CDR1 and CDR2 sequences are SEHNR and FQNEAQ (reference sequence). The trim removed 2 bases at V and 4 bases at J, leaving 8 bases unmatched. CDR3 coding DNA: TGTGCCAGCAGCTTACGTAGACTAGCGGGGGGGCCAGCAGATACGCAGTATTTT. It codes for CASSLRRLAGGPADTQYF.

The chain uses TRBV24-1 and TRBJ2-1, with D possibly being TRBD1 or TRBD2 (5 bases each). Germline CDR1 KGHDR, CDR2 SFDVKD. The CDR3 totals 14 residues. V lost 2 bases to trimming and J lost 11 bases, with 15 bases between them. CDR3 in amino acids: CATSDSRPGAQQFF. CDR3 coding DNA: TGTGCCACCAGTGATTCCAGGCCCGGGGCCCAGCAGTTCTTC.

Ten or more counts support this clonotype. The J gene is TRBJ2-5, the V gene TRBV29-1; D remains unclear. In germline, CDR1 is SQVTM, CDR2 ANQGSEA. The CDR3 runs 13 residues. Between the trimmed V and J ends, which lost 8 bases and 4 bases, there was a span of 17 bases. In DNA form, the CDR3 reads TGCAGCATGGGTTTTTTAGACGTAGAGACCCAGTACTTC. It is translated as CSMGFLDVETQYF.

Regarding this clonotype: One junction end disagrees with the germline gene, perhaps due to a read error. The J gene is TRBJ2-7, the V gene TRBV5-5; D not certain. CDR1 and CDR2 from the germline V gene are SGHKS and YYEKEE (reference sequence). This CDR3 contains 14 residues. CDR3 protein: CVSSLAGQSYEQYF. Written as DNA, the CDR3 is TGTGTCAGCAGCTTGGCCGGGCAGTCCTACGAGCAGTACTTC.

This sequence joins TRBV7-2 and TRBJ2-5; D remains unclear. The CDR3 loop spans 16 amino acids. The ends were cut back, 7 bases at V and 3 bases at J, with 21 bases in the middle. Germline CDR1 SGHTA, CDR2 FQGNSA. CDR3 DNA: TGTGCCAGCACCGGTCGGTCACTCATTGGAGAAGAGACCCAGTACTTC. It specifies CASTGRSLIGEETQYF.

The CDR3 here is CASRFESYNEQFF. The DNA for the CDR3 is TGTGCCAGCAGGTTCGAGTCCTACAATGAGCAGTTCTTC. The V and J genes are TRBV5-6 and TRBJ2-1; D not certain. The ends were cut back, 5 bases at V and 1 base at J, with 7 bases in the middle. Germline V gene lookup returns CDR1 SGHDT and CDR2 YYEEEE. The CDR3 runs 13 residues.

This clonotype was seen a few times. The gene calls are TRBV3-1 and TRBJ2-1, with 7 bases fitting TRBD2. The CDR3 spans 18 residues. The J segment lost 3 bases and the V segment lost 0 bases, leaving 11 bases of the junction unmatched. CDR1 and CDR2 from the germline V gene are LGHDT and YNNKEL (reference sequence). The CDR3 sequence: CASSQDLRGGRDYNEQFF. In DNA, the CDR3 is TGTGCCAGCAGCCAAGATCTTAGGGGCGGGAGAGACTACAATGAGCAGTTCTTC.

This clonotype has only a few counts. This chain links TRBV24-1 with TRBJ2-5; unclear D gene. CDR3 length: 12 residues. CDR1 and CDR2 from the germline V gene are KGHDR and SFDVKD. V was trimmed by 7 bases and J by 5 bases, leaving 10 bases between them. DNA of the CDR3: TGTGCCACCAGGGGCTATAAGGAGACCCAGTACTTC. Translated: CATRGYKETQYF.

The CDR3 DNA follows: TGTGCCAGCAGTTTAATTGGTGAAAAACTGTTTTTT. It codes for CASSLIGEKLFF. This chain joins TRBV12-3 or TRBV12-4 and TRBJ1-4, with D unresolved. The CDR3 runs to 12 residues. The V gene lost 2 bases and the J gene lost 7 bases, with 5 bases spanning the gap.

The chain has TRBV5-1 and TRBJ2-1; D ambiguous. This CDR3 spans 14 amino acids. CDR1 SGHRS and CDR2 YFSETQ come from the germline V gene. Trimming stripped 1 base from V and 6 bases from J, with 11 bases between. CDR3 in amino acids: CASSLLGSPNEQFF. The CDR3 DNA sequence: TGCGCCAGCAGCTTGTTGGGCAGCCCCAATGAGCAGTTCTTC.

Comments on this clonotype: A read error may produce the germline difference seen at one junction end. The chain has TRBV12-3 or TRBV12-4 and TRBJ2-3; 8 positions agree with TRBD2. The CDR3 is 16 amino acids. The CDR3 sequence: CASSLGTSRSTDAQYF. CDR3 sequence (DNA): TGTGCCAGCAGTTTAGGGACTAGCCGTAGCACAGATGCGCAGTATTTT.

This clonotype was counted only a few times. J is TRBJ2-3 and V is TRBV9; 12 positions agree with TRBD2. V trimming: 3 bases; J trimming: 0 bases; junction bases outside the gene matches: 8. The CDR3 length is 18 residues. CDR1 and CDR2 from the germline V gene are SGDLS and YYNGEE. The CDR3, as DNA: TGTGCCAGCAGCGCTGGGACTAGCGGGTCGTCTAGCACAGATACGCAGTATTTT. Translation: CASSAGTSGSSSTDTQYF.

This clonotype was recorded many times. This rearrangement joins TRBV4-3 to TRBJ2-4; 8 bases are shared with TRBD1. This CDR3 has 14 amino acids. Germline loops: CDR1 LGHNA, CDR2 YSLEER. Trimming cost V 2 bases and J 8 bases; bases outside gene matches: 5. CDR3 region: CASSQTDRVDIQYF. CDR3 coding DNA: TGCGCCAGCAGCCAAACGGACAGGGTAGACATTCAGTACTTC.

V and J are TRBV20-1 and TRBJ2-5; D ambiguous. TRBJ2-7 matches the DNA end more closely, so the J call is doubtful. The CDR3 covers 13 residues. Looked up from germline, CDR1 is DFQATT and CDR2 is SNEGSKA (reference sequence). The chain's CDR3 is CSARDGWSYEQYF. The CDR3, as DNA: TGCAGTGCTAGGGACGGTTGGTCTTACGAGCAGTACTTC.

This clonotype was picked up a small number of times. One end of the junction fails to match germline, which may point to a read error. V is TRBV29-1 and J is TRBJ1-1, with D maybe TRBD1 (6 bases). The CDR3 length is 13 residues. In germline, CDR1 is SQVTM, CDR2 ANQGSEA. This CDR3 is CSVTRDMNTDAFF. DNA for the CDR3: TGCAGCGTTACCCGGGACATGAACACTGATGCTTTCTTT. The variable domain in full, with the rest retrieved from reference TRBV29-1 and TRBJ1-1, is SAVISQKPSRDICQRGTSLTIQCQVDSQVTMMFWYRQQPGQSLTLIATANQGSEATYESGFVIDKFPISRPNLTFSTLTVSNMSPEDSSIYLCSVTRDMNTDAFFGQGTRLTVV.

The chain recombines TRBV5-1 with TRBJ2-5; D may be TRBD1 (5 bases). The length of the CDR3 is 14 residues. Germline CDR1 SGHRS, CDR2 YFSETQ. Trimming stripped 4 bases from V and 3 bases from J, with 13 bases between. Here the CDR3 reads CASSLWSREETQYF. Written as DNA, the CDR3 is TGCGCCAGCAGCCTCTGGTCCAGGGAAGAGACCCAGTACTTC.

The table lists this clonotype with a few counts. This rearrangement joins TRBV10-3 to TRBJ1-1; D uncertain. The CDR3 spans 12 residues. Per germline, CDR1 ENHRY and CDR2 SYGVKD. The V gene lost 4 bases and the J gene lost 4 bases, with 7 bases spanning the gap. Written as DNA, the CDR3 is TGTGCCATCAGTGCTGGTAGCACTGAAGCTTTCTTT. This translates into CAISAGSTEAFF.

V usage is TRBV19 and J usage is TRBJ2-1; 8 bases agree with TRBD1. The CDR3 contains 14 residues. V gave up 10 bases and J gave up 10 bases; unmatched junction bases: 15. Germline V gene sequence: CDR1 LNHDA, CDR2 SQIVND (reference sequence). This CDR3 reads CAIRQQTGAGEQFF. The CDR3 DNA sequence: TGTGCCATTAGACAACAGACAGGGGCGGGAGAGCAGTTCTTC.

The J gene is TRBJ1-4, the V gene TRBV5-1, with 7 bases aligning to TRBD1. Trimming at V came to 0 bases and at J to 3 bases, leaving 5 bases not matched to a gene. Germline lookup yields CDR1 SGHRS and CDR2 YFSETQ. The CDR3 is 16 residues long. CDR3 sequence (DNA): TGCGCCAGCAGCTTGGAGGGGGCGTTCTCTAATGAAAAACTGTTTTTT. Protein: CASSLEGAFSNEKLFF. The full variable domain, with the rest looked up from reference TRBV5-1 and TRBJ1-4, is KAGVTQTPRYLIKTRGQQVTLSCSPISGHRSVSWYQQTPGQGLQFLFEYFSETQRNKGNFPGRFSGRQFSNSRSEMNVSTLELGDSALYLCASSLEGAFSNEKLFFGSGTQLSVL.

This clonotype has at least ten counts. The J gene is TRBJ2-1, the V gene TRBV10-1, with 8 bases matching TRBD1. Germline V gives CDR1 WNHNN, CDR2 SYGVQD (reference sequence). The CDR3 covers 16 residues. V trimming: 3 bases; J trimming: 6 bases; junction bases outside the gene matches: 10. This chain's CDR3 is CASSDKGRGPSNEQFF. Here the CDR3 DNA reads TGCGCCAGCAGTGATAAGGGCAGGGGGCCTAGCAATGAGCAGTTCTTC.